Sequencing of this TCR beta chain was carried out in a study of blood T cell repertoires in COVID-19. Study-level background: The United States, Italy and Spain were the sources of the acute and convalescent COVID-19 samples.

CDR1 and CDR2 (germline): MGHRA, YSYEKL. The CDR3 loop spans 18 amino acids. V gave up 3 bases and J gave up 1 base; unmatched junction bases: 10. In the authors' methods: Reference gene primer amplification in the assay estimated nucleated cell counts. Profiling relied on immunoSEQ multiplex PCR, and the TCRdb table lists in-frame clones only, not all of them. The DNA was the basis for D and trimming; V, J and clone size are from that table. The sample includes about 270,000 clones, 75% to 90% of them seen just once. The receptor was isolated from a human donor in a cohort sampled during active COVID-19. The rearrangement joins TRBV4-1 to TRBJ2-7; 12 bases line up with TRBD2. Sequencing used peripheral blood. CDR3 residues: CASSQIDLGLAGSYEQYF. Written as DNA, the CDR3 is TGCGCCAGCAGCCAGATTGACTTAGGACTAGCGGGGTCCTACGAGCAGTACTTC.